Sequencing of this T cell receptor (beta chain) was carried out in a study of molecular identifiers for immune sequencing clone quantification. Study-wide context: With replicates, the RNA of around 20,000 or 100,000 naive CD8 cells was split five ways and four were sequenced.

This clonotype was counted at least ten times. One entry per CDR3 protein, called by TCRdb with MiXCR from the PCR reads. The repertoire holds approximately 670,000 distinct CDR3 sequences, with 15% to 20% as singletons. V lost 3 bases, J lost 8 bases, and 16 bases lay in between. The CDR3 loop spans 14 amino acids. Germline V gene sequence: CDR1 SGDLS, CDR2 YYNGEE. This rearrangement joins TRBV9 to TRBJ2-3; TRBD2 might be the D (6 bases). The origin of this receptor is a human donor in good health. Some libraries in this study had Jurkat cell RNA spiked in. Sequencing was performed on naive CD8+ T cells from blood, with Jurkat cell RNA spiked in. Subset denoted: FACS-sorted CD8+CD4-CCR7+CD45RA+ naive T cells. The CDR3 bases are TGTGCCAGCAGCGAGGGACTTCAGATGGGTACGCAGTATTTT. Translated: CASSEGLQMGTQYF.